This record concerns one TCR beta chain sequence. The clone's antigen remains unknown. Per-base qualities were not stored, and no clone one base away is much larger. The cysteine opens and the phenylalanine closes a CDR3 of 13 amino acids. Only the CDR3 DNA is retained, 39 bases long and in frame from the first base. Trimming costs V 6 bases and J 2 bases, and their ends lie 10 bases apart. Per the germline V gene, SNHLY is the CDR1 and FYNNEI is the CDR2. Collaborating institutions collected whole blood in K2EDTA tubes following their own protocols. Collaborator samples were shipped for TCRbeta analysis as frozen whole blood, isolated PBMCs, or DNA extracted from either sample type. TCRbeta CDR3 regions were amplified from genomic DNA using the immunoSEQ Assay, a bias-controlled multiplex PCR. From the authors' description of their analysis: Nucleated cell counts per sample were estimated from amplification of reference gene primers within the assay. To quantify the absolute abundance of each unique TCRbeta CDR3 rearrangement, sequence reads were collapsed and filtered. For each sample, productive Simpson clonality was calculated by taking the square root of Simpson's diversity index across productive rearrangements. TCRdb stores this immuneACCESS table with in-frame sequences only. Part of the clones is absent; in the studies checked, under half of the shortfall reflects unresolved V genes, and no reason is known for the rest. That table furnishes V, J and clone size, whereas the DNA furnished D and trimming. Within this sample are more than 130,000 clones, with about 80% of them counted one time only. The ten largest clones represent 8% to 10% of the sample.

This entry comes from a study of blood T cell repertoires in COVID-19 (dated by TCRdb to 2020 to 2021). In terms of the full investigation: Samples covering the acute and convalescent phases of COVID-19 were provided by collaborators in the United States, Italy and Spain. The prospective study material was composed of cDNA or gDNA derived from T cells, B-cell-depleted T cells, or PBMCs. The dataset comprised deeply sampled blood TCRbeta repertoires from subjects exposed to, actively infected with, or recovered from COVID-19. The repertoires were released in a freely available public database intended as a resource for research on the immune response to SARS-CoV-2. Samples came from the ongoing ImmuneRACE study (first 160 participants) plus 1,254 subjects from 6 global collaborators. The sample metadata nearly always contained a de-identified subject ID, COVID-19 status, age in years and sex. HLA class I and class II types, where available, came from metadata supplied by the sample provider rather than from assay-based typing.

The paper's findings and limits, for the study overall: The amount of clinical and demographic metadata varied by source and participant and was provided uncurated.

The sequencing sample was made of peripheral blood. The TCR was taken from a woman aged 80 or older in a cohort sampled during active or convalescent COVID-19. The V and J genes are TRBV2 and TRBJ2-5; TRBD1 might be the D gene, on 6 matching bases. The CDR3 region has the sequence CASRKGEQETQYF. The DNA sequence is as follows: TGTGCCAGCAGGAAGGGGGAGCAAGAGACCCAGTACTTC.